This passage covers 22 T cell receptor beta chains from one sample sequenced in a study of blood T cells in healthy people across ages. The second PCR ran about 6 to 11 cycles with a sample-barcoded 5' primer and J-beta primers. TCRdb re-analysed the 5' RACE reads in MiXCR, keeping a single row per CDR3 protein. The table includes around 800,000 distinct CDR3 sequences, roughly 26% detected once. These data were also filed under a second study, of T cells of mothers and their children.

The sequencing sample was made of blood. The receptors were sampled from a boy between 5 and 17 years old in good health.

This clonotype showed up just a few times. The junction departs from germline at one end; a sequencing error may be responsible. The gene calls are TRBV30 and TRBJ2-1, with no clear D. CDR1 is GTSNPN, CDR2 SVGIG, per germline (reference sequence). The length of the CDR3 is 11 residues. CDR3 sequence reads: CAWTRPFEKFF. CDR3 nucleotides: TGTGCCTGGACCCGACCTTTTGAGAAGTTCTTC.

The V call is TRBV6-5, the J call TRBJ2-1, with TRBD1 identical over 9 bases. The CDR3 extends over 17 amino acids. V was clipped by 2 bases and J by 7 bases; unmatched bases: 12. Germline loops: CDR1 MNHEY, CDR2 SVGAGI. The DNA of the CDR3 is TGTGCCAGCAGTTACCGGCATGGACAGGGGACTTTAAATGAGCAGTTCTTC. Translation: CASSYRHGQGTLNEQFF.

The gene calls are TRBV12-3 or TRBV12-4 and TRBJ1-4; TRBD1 agrees at 7 bases. Trimming cost V 5 bases and J 10 bases; bases outside gene matches: 16. The CDR3 runs 16 residues. The CDR3 DNA follows: TGTGCCAGCAGTAGGCGTGGGAGGGGGCTGAGTGGAAAACTGTTTTTT. Amino acids: CASSRRGRGLSGKLFF.

The V and J genes are TRBV20-1 and TRBJ2-7, with 10 bases identical to TRBD2. Per germline, CDR1 DFQATT and CDR2 SNEGSKA (reference sequence). The V segment lost 4 bases and the J segment 3 bases; nucleotides outside the gene matches: 6. The CDR3 spans 14 residues. CDR3 sequence: CSAILPSGSYEQYF. Here the CDR3 DNA reads TGCAGTGCTATATTGCCTAGCGGGAGCTACGAGCAGTACTTC.

The chain has TRBV5-6 and TRBJ2-1; 7 bases match TRBD1. V trimming: 0 bases; J trimming: 7 bases; junction bases outside the gene matches: 4. Germline-derived CDR1 and CDR2 are SGHDT and YYEEEE. The CDR3 length is 14 residues. The CDR3 protein is CASSLGQGENEQFF. DNA of the CDR3: TGTGCCAGCAGCTTGGGGCAGGGGGAAAATGAGCAGTTCTTC.

Comments on this clonotype: Relative to the germline gene, one junction end is altered; a read error may explain this. The V and J genes are TRBV6-6 and TRBJ2-5; perhaps D is TRBD1 or TRBD2 (5 bases each). This CDR3 spans 15 amino acids. Germline-derived CDR1 and CDR2 are MNHNY and SVGAGI (reference sequence). CDR3 DNA sequence: TGTGCCAGCAGTGGGGACCCCGGGTCCAACAATGAGCAGCTCTTC. As protein: CASSGDPGSNNEQLF.

The rearrangement joins TRBV7-6 to TRBJ2-7; no firm D call. Per germline, CDR1 SGHVS and CDR2 FNYEAQ. V was pared by 2 bases and J by 3 bases, with 17 bases between. The CDR3 has 16 residues. CDR3 in DNA: TGTGCCAGCAGCTTAATCTCCGGCGAGAATGTCTACGAGCAGTACTTC. Its translation: CASSLISGENVYEQYF.

The rearrangement joins TRBV6-1 to TRBJ1-5; no firm D call. The V end was cut by 6 bases, the J end by 7 bases, with 19 bases between. The CDR3 contains 15 residues. Germline lookup yields CDR1 MNHNS and CDR2 SASEGT. The CDR3 sequence is CASSPTGMTTQPQHF. The CDR3 DNA reads TGTGCCAGCAGCCCTACGGGGATGACGACCCAGCCCCAGCATTTT.

This sequence joins TRBV28 and TRBJ1-1; D uncertain. Germline loops: CDR1 MDHEN, CDR2 SYDVKM. V was clipped by 5 bases and J by 11 bases, with 18 bases between them. There are 13 residues in the CDR3. The CDR3 sequence: CASSPNSRLRAFF. The CDR3 nucleotides read TGTGCCAGCAGTCCCAATTCCAGGCTTAGGGCTTTCTTT.

The rearrangement uses TRBV6-5 and TRBJ2-5; 10 bases align to TRBD2. The CDR3 covers 15 residues. Germline loops: CDR1 MNHEY, CDR2 SVGAGI. After removal of 4 bases from V and 4 bases from J, the junction contained 6 bases not matched to a gene. The CDR3: CASSFQLAGVETQYF. The CDR3 nucleotides read TGTGCCAGCAGTTTCCAGCTAGCGGGGGTAGAGACCCAGTACTTC.

V is TRBV14 and J is TRBJ2-3; D gene unclear. Trimming pared 0 bases from V and 5 bases from J, leaving 3 bases between. Germline V lookup: CDR1 SGHDN, CDR2 FVKESK. The CDR3 is made up of 12 amino acids. In DNA, the CDR3 is TGTGCCAGCAGCCAAGATGGAGATACGCAGTATTTT. Translating it yields CASSQDGDTQYF.

On this clonotype: A read error may account for a junction end that differs from germline. This chain joins TRBV6-5 and TRBJ2-4, with D perhaps TRBD1 (5 bases). This CDR3 comprises 13 residues. Germline lookup yields CDR1 MNHEY and CDR2 SVGAGI. The CDR3 reads CASSPTEKSIQYF. CDR3 nucleotide sequence: TGTGCCAGCAGTCCGACAGAGAAAAGCATTCAGTACTTC.

This chain uses TRBV7-6 with TRBJ2-5; 8 nucleotides align to TRBD2. The end of the DNA aligns better with TRBJ2-7, so the J call may be wrong. The germline CDR1 and CDR2 sequences are SGHVS and FNYEAQ. The CDR3 has 15 residues. The chain's CDR3 is CASSSAGLGESEQYF. CDR3 coding DNA: TGTGCCAGCAGCTCCGCGGGACTAGGAGAATCCGAGCAGTACTTC.

This chain connects TRBV5-1 to TRBJ2-5; weak D call: TRBD2 (5 bases). Germline CDR1 and CDR2: SGHRS and YFSETQ. The V end was cut by 6 bases, the J end by 3 bases, with 15 bases between. The CDR3 runs to 14 residues. This CDR3 reads CASMYPDSEETQYF. CDR3 nucleotide sequence: TGCGCCAGCATGTACCCGGACTCCGAAGAGACCCAGTACTTC.

The chain uses TRBV7-6 and TRBJ2-1; no firm D call. The V and J ends lost 3 bases and 5 bases respectively, with 11 bases between them. The length of the CDR3 is 14 residues. Looked up from germline, CDR1 is SGHVS and CDR2 is FNYEAQ. The CDR3 DNA reads as TGTGCCAGCAGCTTTCGGGTTGCCGACAATGAGCAGTTCTTC. This encodes CASSFRVADNEQFF.

This rearrangement joins TRBV5-4 to TRBJ2-7, with 11 positions matching TRBD1. The CDR3 contains 14 residues. The V segment lost 3 bases and the J segment 7 bases; nucleotides outside the gene matches: 6. Germline V lookup: CDR1 SGHNT, CDR2 YYREEE (reference sequence). In DNA form, the CDR3 reads TGTGCCAGCAGCTCGGGACAGGGGGTCTTGGAGCAGTACTTC. Its protein is CASSSGQGVLEQYF.

This chain connects TRBV6-2 or TRBV6-3 to TRBJ2-3, with 12 bases fitting TRBD2. Trimming removed 5 bases from V and 7 bases from J; junction bases left unmatched: 7. This CDR3 has 15 amino acids. Per germline, CDR1 MNHEY and CDR2 SVGEGT. CDR3 sequence: CASSPRLAGVNTQYF. The CDR3 DNA reads TGTGCCAGCAGTCCCAGACTAGCGGGGGTGAATACGCAGTATTTT.

This sequence joins TRBV7-2 and TRBJ2-2; D is undetermined. Trimming cost V 1 base and J 3 bases, with 12 bases left between them. The CDR3 consists of 16 residues. Germline CDR1 reads SGHTA; CDR2 reads FQGNSA. The CDR3 coding sequence is TGTGCCAGCAGCTTAGGCGGTAGAAAGGACACCGGGGAGCTGTTTTTT. This sequence encodes CASSLGGRKDTGELFF.

In its sample, this clonotype was seen a few times. V usage is TRBV20-1 and J usage is TRBJ2-5; a possible D gene is TRBD2 (5 bases). This CDR3 comprises 12 residues. Per the germline V gene, CDR1 is DFQATT and CDR2 is SNEGSKA (reference sequence). V was cut by 4 bases and J by 2 bases, with 8 bases left in between. The chain's CDR3 is CSAKRGQETQYF. CDR3 coding DNA: TGCAGTGCTAAAAGAGGGCAAGAGACCCAGTACTTC.

The chain uses TRBV10-3 and TRBJ2-7; D not resolved. This CDR3 is 11 amino acids long. Trimming pared 2 bases from V and 2 bases from J, leaving 1 base between. From germline, CDR1 is ENHRY and CDR2 SYGVKD. Here the CDR3 DNA reads TGTGCCATCAGTGAGGCCTACGAGCAGTACTTC. Its translation is CAISEAYEQYF.

The sample holds a few counts of this clonotype. This chain connects TRBV11-2 to TRBJ2-5; D could derive from TRBD1 or TRBD2 (5 bases each). With 4 bases removed from V and 2 bases from J, the gap between germline ends came to 11 bases. CDR3 length: 14 residues. Per germline, CDR1 SGHAT and CDR2 FQNNGV. CDR3 coding DNA: TGTGCCAGCAGCTGGCCTGGGGGACAAGAGACCCAGTACTTC. Protein: CASSWPGGQETQYF.

This clonotype was picked up a small number of times. J is TRBJ2-2 and V is TRBV6-5; D unresolved. The CDR3 is made up of 12 amino acids. V lost 7 bases and J lost 8, with 11 bases in between. The germline V gene has CDR1 MNHEY and CDR2 SVGAGI. The CDR3 sequence: CASKRPPGELFF. The DNA of the CDR3 is TGTGCCAGCAAACGTCCCCCAGGGGAGCTGTTTTTT.